Detailed here is one TCR beta chain. What it recognizes is unknown. These data belong to a study of cytomegalovirus exposure and HLA in healthy donors. The method was immunoSEQ multiplex PCR; TCRdb's version includes in-frame clones alone and lacks a portion of them. Among about 280,000 clones listed, around 87% were seen once. The study, taken as a whole, reports: Reports showed the classifier diagnosing cytomegalovirus status with high specificity and sensitivity. Confirmation was obtained in vitro that a few CMV-associated chains are specific for CMV antigens.

The V end lost 4 bases, the J end lost 3 bases, and 16 bases lay between the germline ends. The CDR3 length is 15 residues. The germline V gene has CDR1 SNHLY and CDR2 FYNNEI. The J gene is TRBJ2-7, the V gene TRBV2, with D possibly matching TRBD1 (5 bases). The sequencing sample was made of PBMCs. This clonotype originated in a woman aged 18-30 years in good health and CMV-seronegative. The CDR3 region is CASSGRQGIHYEQYF. The CDR3 DNA follows: TGTGCCAGCAGTGGACGGCAGGGAATACACTACGAGCAGTACTTC.